This T cell receptor beta chain was profiled in a study of chemoradiotherapy in HPV16-positive cancers. Libraries were prepared by immunoSEQ multiplex PCR; TCRdb keeps only in-frame clonotypes and omits some of them. This sample has over 1,500 clones; 95% to 96% occur once, and the top ten carry around 2.4%. The length of the CDR3 is 13 residues. The V end was cut by 1 base, the J end by 5 bases, with 6 bases between. Germline CDR1 LGHNA, CDR2 YSLEER. The chain combines TRBV4-3 with TRBJ2-1; D unresolved. This sequence originates from a human donor with HPV-associated anogenital cancer. The source material was tumor tissue, sampled from a patient who underwent chemoradiotherapy. DNA for the CDR3: TGCGCCAGCAGCCAAGGACGGCACAATGAGCAGTTCTTC. This sequence encodes CASSQGRHNEQFF.